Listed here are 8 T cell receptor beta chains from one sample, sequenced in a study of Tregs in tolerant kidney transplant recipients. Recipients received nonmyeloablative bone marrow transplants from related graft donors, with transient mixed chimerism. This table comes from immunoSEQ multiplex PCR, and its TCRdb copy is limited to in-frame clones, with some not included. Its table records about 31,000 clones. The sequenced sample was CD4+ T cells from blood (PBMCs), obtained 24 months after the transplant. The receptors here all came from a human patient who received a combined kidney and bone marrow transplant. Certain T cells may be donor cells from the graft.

The CDR3: CANPPPGTGDSNQPQHF. The part of the CDR3 DNA that was read is TGCGCCAACCCACCCCCCGGGACAGGGGATAGCAATCAGCCC. The chain employs TRBV10-1 and TRBJ1-5, with TRBD1 matching 10 bases. The CDR3 end is not reached by the read, which stops 3 residues before it; the germline J gene fills it in. V shed 10 bases and J 0 bases; nucleotides not matched to a gene: 12. The CDR3 extends over 17 amino acids. Germline V gene sequence: CDR1 WNHNN, CDR2 SYGVQD (reference sequence).

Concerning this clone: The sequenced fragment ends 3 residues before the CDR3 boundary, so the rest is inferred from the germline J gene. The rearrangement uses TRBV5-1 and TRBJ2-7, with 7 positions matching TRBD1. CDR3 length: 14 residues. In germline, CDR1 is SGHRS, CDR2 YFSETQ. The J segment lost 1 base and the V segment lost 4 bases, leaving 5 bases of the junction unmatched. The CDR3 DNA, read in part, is TGCGCCAGCAGCCCTGGGGACAGTTCCTACGAG. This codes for CASSPGDSSYE. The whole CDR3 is CASSPGDSSYEQYF.

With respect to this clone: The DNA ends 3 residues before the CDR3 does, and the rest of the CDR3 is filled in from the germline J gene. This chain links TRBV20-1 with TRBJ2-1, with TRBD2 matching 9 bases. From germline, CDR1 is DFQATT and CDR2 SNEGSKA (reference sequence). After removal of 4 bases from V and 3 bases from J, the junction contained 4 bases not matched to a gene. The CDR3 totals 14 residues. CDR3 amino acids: CSATPSGIYNEQFF. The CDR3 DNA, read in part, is TGCAGTGCTACCCCTAGCGGGATCTACAATGAG.

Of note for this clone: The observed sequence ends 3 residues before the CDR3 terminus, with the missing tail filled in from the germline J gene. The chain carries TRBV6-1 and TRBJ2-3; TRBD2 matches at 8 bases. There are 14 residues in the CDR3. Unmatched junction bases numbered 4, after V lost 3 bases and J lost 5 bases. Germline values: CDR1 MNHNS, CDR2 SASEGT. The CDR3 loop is CASSDGGVRDTQYF. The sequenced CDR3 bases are TGTGCCAGCAGTGACGGGGGGGTGAGAGATACG.

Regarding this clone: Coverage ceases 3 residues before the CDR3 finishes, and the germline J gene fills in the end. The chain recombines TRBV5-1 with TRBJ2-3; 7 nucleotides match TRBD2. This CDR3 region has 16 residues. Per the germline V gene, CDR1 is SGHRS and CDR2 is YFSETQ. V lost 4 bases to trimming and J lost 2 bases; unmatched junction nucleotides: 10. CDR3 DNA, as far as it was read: TGCGCCAGCAGCCAAGGTTCTAGCGGAGCCACAGATACG. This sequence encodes CASSQGSSGATDT. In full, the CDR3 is CASSQGSSGATDTQYF.

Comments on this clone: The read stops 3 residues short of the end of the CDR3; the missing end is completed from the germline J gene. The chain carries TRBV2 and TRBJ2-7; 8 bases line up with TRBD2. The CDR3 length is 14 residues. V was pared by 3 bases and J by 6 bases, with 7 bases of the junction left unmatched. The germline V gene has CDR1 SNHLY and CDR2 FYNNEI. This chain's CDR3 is CASSEVAGGGEQYF. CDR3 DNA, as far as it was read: TGTGCCAGCAGTGAGGTGGCGGGGGGCGGCGAG.

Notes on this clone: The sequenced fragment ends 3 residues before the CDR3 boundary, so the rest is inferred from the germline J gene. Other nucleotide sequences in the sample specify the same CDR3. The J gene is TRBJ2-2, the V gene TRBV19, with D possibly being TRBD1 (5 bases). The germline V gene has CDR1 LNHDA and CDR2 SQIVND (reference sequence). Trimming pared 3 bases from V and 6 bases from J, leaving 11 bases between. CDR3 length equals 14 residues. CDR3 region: CASSITGIAGELFF. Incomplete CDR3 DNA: TGTGCCAGTAGTATTACAGGTATCGCCGGGGAG.

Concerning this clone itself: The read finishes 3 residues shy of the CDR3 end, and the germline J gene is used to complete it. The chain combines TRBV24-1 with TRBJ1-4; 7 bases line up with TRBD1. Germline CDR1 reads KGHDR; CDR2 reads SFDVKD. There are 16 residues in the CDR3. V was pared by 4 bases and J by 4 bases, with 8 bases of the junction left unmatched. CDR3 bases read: TGTGCCACCAGTGACCCTACAGGGGCCGGTAATGAAAAA. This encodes CATSDPTGAGNEK. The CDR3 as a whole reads CATSDPTGAGNEKLFF.